Below, one T cell receptor beta chain is given with its context. Antigen unknown. Germline CDR1 is SGHVS and CDR2 is FQNEAQ. Trimming removed 2 bases at V and 3 bases at J, with 11 bases between. The CDR3 is 14 amino acids. The data are from a study of T-cell reconstitution after alpha-beta-depleted transplantation in children. Overall study results and limits: In patients about two months after transplant, alpha-beta T cells reportedly arose from several hundred expanded graft clones.

A TCRbeta library incorporating unique molecular identifiers was prepared. TCRdb re-derived calls from the PCR reads in MiXCR, one entry per CDR3 protein. This sample has approximately 1,000,000 distinct CDR3 sequences, with under 30% found just once. The origin of this receptor is a boy in the first two years of life who had a stem cell transplant for SCID, so the T cells may come from the graft donor. Source: PBMCs, mostly from graft donor cells, taken 360 days after TCRalphabeta/CD19-depleted stem cell transplant. The V gene is TRBV7-8, the J gene TRBJ2-7, with D possibly matching TRBD1 (5 bases). CDR3 sequence (DNA): TGTGCCAGCAGCTTAAGGGGCAGGGTCTACGAGCAGTACTTC. The encoded protein is CASSLRGRVYEQYF. The whole variable domain, remainder taken from reference TRBV7-8 and TRBJ2-7, is GAGVSQSPRYKVAKRGQDVALRCDPISGHVSLFWYQQALGQGPEFLTYFQNEAQLDKSGLPSDRFFAERPEGSVSTLKIQRTQQEDSAVYLCASSLRGRVYEQYFGPGTRLTVT.